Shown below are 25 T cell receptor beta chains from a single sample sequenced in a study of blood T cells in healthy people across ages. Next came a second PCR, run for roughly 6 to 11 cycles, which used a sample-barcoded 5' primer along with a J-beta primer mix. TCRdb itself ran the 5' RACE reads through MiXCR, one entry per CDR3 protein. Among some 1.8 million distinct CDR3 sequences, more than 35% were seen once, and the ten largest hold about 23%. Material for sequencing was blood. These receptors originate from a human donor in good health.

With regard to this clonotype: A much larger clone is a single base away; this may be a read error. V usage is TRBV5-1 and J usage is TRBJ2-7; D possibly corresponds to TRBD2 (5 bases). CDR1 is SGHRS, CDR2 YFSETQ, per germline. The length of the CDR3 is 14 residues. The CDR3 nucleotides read TGCGCCAGCAGCACCGAAGCGGCCTCCTACCAGCAGTACTTC. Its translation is CASSTEAASYQQYF.

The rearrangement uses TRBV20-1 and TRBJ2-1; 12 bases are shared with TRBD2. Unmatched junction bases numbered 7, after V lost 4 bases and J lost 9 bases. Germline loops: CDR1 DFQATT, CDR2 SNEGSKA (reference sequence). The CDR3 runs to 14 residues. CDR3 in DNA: TGCAGTGCTATACTAGCGGGGGGACTAGGTGAGCAGTTCTTC. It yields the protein CSAILAGGLGEQFF.

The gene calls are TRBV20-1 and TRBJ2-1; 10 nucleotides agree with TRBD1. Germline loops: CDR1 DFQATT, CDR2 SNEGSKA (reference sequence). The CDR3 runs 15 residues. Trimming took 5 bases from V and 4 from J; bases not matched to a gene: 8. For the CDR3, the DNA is TGCAGTGCTGGCCTCCGGGACAGGGGATACAATGAGCAGTTCTTC. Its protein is CSAGLRDRGYNEQFF.

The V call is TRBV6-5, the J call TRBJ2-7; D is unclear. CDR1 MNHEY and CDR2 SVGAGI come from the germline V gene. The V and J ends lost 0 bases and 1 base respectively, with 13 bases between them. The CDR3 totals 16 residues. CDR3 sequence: CASSYSASMGSYEQYF. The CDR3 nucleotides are TGTGCCAGCAGTTACTCGGCCTCCATGGGTTCCTACGAGCAGTACTTC.

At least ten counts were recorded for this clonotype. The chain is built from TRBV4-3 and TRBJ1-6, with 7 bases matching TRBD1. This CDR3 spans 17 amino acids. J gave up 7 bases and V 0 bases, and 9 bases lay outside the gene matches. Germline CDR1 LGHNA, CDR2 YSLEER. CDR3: CASSQDNRGQINSPLHF. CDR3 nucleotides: TGCGCCAGCAGCCAAGATAATCGGGGACAGATAAATTCACCCCTCCACTTT.

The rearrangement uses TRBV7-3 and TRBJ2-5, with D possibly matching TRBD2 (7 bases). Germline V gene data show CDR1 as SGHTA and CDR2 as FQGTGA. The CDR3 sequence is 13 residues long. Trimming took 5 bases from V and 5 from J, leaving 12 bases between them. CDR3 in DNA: TGTGCCAGCAGCGGGGGGGCCACTGAGACCCAGTACTTC. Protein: CASSGGATETQYF.

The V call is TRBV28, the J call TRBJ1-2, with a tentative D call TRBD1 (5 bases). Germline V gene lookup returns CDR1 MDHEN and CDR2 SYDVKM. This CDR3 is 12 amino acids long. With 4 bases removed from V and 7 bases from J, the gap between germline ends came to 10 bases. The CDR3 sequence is CASSSGTTGYTF. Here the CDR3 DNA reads TGTGCCAGCAGTTCGGGGACGACTGGCTACACCTTC.

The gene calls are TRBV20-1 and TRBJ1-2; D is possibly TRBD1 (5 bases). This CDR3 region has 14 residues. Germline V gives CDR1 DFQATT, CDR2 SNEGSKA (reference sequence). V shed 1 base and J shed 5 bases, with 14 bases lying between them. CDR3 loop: CSARAVGDIYGYTF. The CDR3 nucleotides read TGCAGTGCTAGAGCCGTGGGGGATATATATGGCTACACCTTC.

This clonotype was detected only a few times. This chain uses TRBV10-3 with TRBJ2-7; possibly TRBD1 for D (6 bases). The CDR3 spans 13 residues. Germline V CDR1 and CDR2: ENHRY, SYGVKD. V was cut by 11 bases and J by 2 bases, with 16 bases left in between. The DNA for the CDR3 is TGTGCCGTCCTATCGGCAGGGGCCTACGAGCAGTACTTC. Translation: CAVLSAGAYEQYF.

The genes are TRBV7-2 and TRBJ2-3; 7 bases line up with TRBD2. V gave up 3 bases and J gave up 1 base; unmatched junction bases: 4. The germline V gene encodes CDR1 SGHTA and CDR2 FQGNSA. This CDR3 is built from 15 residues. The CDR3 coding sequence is TGTGCCAGCAGCTTGAAGCGGGGTGGCACAGATACGCAGTATTTT. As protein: CASSLKRGGTDTQYF. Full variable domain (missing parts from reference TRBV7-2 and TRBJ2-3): GAGVSQSPSNKVTEKGKDVELRCDPISGHTALYWYRQSLGQGLEFLIYFQGNSAPDKSGLPSDRFSAERTGGSVSTLTIQRTQQEDSAVYLCASSLKRGGTDTQYFGPGTRLTVL.

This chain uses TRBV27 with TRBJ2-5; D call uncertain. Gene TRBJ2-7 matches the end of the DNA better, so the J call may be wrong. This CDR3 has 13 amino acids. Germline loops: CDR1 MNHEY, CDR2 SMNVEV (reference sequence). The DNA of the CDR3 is TGTGCCAGCAGTTGGACGGACGACGACGAGCAGTACTTC. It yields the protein CASSWTDDDEQYF.

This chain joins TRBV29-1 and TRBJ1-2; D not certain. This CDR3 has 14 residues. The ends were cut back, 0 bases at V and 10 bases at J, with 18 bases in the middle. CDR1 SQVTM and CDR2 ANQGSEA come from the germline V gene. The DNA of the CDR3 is TGCAGCGTTGAAGATACAGCCCTAGGAGATGACTACACCTTC. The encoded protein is CSVEDTALGDDYTF.

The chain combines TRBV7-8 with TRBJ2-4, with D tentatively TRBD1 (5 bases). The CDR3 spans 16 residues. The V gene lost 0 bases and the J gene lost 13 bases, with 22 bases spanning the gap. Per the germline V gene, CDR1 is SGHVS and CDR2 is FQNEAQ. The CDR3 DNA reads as TGTGCCAGCAGCTTAGCGGTAACAGGTTACCCTACGCAGCAGTACTTC. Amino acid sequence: CASSLAVTGYPTQQYF.

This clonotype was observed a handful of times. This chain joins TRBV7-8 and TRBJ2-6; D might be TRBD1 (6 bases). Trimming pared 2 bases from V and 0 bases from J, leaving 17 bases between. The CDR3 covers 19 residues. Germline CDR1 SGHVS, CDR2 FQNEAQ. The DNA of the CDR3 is TGTGCCAGCAGCTTACTATCCCGGGACACGAGCTCTGGGGCCAACGTCCTGACTTTC. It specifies CASSLLSRDTSSGANVLTF.

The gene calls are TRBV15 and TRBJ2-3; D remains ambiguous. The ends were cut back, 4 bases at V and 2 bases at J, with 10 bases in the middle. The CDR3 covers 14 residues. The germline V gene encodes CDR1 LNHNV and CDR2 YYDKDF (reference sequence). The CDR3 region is CATSIAVYTDTQYF. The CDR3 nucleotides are TGTGCCACCAGCATCGCGGTTTACACAGATACGCAGTATTTT. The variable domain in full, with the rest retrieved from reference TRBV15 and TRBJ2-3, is DAMVIQNPRYQVTQFGKPVTLSCSQTLNHNVMYWYQQKSSQAPKLLFHYYDKDFNNEADTPDNFQSRRPNTSFCFLDIRSPGLGDTAMYLCATSIAVYTDTQYFGPGTRLTVL.

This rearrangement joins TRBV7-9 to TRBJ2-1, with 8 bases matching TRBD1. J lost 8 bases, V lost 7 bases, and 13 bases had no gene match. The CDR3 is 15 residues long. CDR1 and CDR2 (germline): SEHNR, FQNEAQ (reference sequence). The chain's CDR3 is CASTLQGDVGDEQFF. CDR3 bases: TGTGCCAGCACATTACAGGGGGATGTGGGAGATGAGCAGTTCTTC.

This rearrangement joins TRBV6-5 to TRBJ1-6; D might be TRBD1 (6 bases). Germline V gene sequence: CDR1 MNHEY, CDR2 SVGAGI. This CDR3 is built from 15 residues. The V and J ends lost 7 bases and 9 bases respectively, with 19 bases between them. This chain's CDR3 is CASNPSGQRSSPLHF. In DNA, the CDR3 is TGTGCCAGCAATCCATCCGGACAGAGGAGTTCACCCCTCCACTTT.

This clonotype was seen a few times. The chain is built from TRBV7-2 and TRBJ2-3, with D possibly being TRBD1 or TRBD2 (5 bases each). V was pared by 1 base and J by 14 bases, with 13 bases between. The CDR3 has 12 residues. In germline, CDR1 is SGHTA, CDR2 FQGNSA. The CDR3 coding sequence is TGTGCCAGCAGCTTAGATGACGAGGGGCTGTATTTT. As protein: CASSLDDEGLYF.

CDR3 in amino acids: CASNTGSNYGYTF. The CDR3 nucleotides are TGTGCCAGCAACACGGGGAGTAACTATGGCTACACCTTC. This sequence joins TRBV21-1 and TRBJ1-2. TRBV21-1 is recorded as a pseudogene. The CDR3 extends over 13 amino acids.

CDR3 amino acids: CASSFTDGSYNEQYF. CDR3 in DNA: TGTGCCAGCAGTTTCACGGATGGCTCCTACAATGAGCAGTACTTC. J is TRBJ2-1 and V is TRBV12-3 or TRBV12-4, with D uncertain. The J call may not be correct, given that the DNA end is closer to TRBJ2-7. This CDR3 region has 15 residues.

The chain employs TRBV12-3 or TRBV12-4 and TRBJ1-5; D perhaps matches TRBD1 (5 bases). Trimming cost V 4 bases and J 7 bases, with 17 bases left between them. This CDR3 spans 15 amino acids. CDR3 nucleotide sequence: TGTGCCAGCAGTTCCGGGGGACCGGCGTGGCAGCCCCAGCATTTT. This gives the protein CASSSGGPAWQPQHF.

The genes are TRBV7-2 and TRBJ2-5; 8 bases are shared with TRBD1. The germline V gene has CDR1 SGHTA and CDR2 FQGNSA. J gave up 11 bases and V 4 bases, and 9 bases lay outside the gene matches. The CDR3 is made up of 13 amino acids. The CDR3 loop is CASSSQGGREQYF. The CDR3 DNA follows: TGTGCCAGCAGCTCACAGGGGGGCCGGGAGCAGTACTTC.

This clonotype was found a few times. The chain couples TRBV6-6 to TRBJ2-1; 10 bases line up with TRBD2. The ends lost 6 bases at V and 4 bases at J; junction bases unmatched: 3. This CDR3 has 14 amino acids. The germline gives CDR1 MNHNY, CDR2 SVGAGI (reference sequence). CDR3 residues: CASSGLADYNEQFF. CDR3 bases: TGTGCCAGCAGCGGACTAGCGGATTACAATGAGCAGTTCTTC.

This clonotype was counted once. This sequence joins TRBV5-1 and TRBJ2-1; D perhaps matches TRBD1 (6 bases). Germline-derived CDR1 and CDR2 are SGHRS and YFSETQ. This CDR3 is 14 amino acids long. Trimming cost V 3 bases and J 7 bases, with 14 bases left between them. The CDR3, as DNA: TGCGCCAGCAGCTCAGCGACAGGACCGAATGAGCAGTTCTTC. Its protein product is CASSSATGPNEQFF.

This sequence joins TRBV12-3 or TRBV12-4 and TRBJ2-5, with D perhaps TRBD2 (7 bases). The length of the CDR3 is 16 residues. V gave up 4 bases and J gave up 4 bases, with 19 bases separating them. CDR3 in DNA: TGTGCCAGCAGTTCCCCGGGCGGGGGCGAAACAGAGACCCAGTACTTC. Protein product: CASSSPGGGETETQYF.